A selection of T cell receptor beta chains follows, all from one sample in a study of T-cell memory formation after mild COVID-19. TCRdb processed the 5' RACE reads anew with MiXCR; each CDR3 protein has one entry. The sample has 250,000 to 300,000 distinct CDR3 sequences, 15% to 20% seen once. Sequencing was performed on PBMCs or a T cell subset sorted from them (not recorded which). These receptors were taken from a man younger than 30 who had mild COVID-19 (a few samples of this study predate the infection). Cell type and time point are not known. CDR3s include the opening cysteine and the closing phenylalanine or tryptophan. A D gene is named only where the DNA matches it firmly. Size is omitted from some rows. Given values are once, few, many or a class for expanded clones.

j_call: TRBJ1-2; d_call: NA; v_call: TRBV6-5; clone_size: few; cdr3_aa: CASSYSAGSNYGYTF; cdr3_nt: TGTGCCAGCAGTTACTCAGCGGGGTCTAACTATGGCTACACCTTC
j_call: TRBJ1-5; d_call: NA; v_call: TRBV12-3/TRBV12-4; clone_size: few; cdr3_aa: CASSSLRGQPQHF; cdr3_nt: TGTGCCAGCAGTAGTCTCCGGGGTCAGCCCCAGCATTTT
j_call: TRBJ1-2; d_call: NA; v_call: TRBV10-3; clone_size: NA; cdr3_aa: CAIRGQNYGYTF; cdr3_nt: TGTGCCATCAGGGGGCAGAACTATGGCTACACCTTC
j_call: TRBJ2-3; d_call: NA; v_call: TRBV28; clone_size: NA; cdr3_aa: CASRGGGPDTQYF; cdr3_nt: TGTGCCAGCAGAGGGGGGGGGCCAGATACGCAGTATTTT
j_call: TRBJ2-3; d_call: NA; v_call: TRBV20-1; clone_size: NA; cdr3_aa: CSARDRGKQSTDTQYF; cdr3_nt: TGCAGTGCTAGAGATCGCGGCAAACAAAGCACAGATACGCAGTATTTT
j_call: TRBJ2-3; d_call: NA; v_call: TRBV18; clone_size: many; cdr3_aa: CASSPLLDTQYF; cdr3_nt: TGTGCCAGCTCACCTCTACTAGATACGCAGTATTTT
j_call: TRBJ2-7; d_call: NA; v_call: TRBV6-5; clone_size: NA; cdr3_aa: CASSYSYRSYEQYF; cdr3_nt: TGTGCCAGCAGTTACTCTTACAGGAGCTACGAGCAGTACTTC
j_call: TRBJ1-2; d_call: NA; v_call: TRBV18; clone_size: NA; cdr3_aa: CASSPLRGYGYTF; cdr3_nt: TGTGCCAGCTCACCACTTCGGGGCTATGGCTACACCTTC
j_call: TRBJ2-3; d_call: TRBD2; v_call: TRBV7-3; clone_size: many; cdr3_aa: CASSSLAGGTDTQYF; cdr3_nt: TGTGCCAGCAGCTCGCTAGCGGGTGGTACAGATACGCAGTATTTT
j_call: TRBJ2-4; d_call: NA; v_call: TRBV12-3/TRBV12-4; clone_size: few; cdr3_aa: CASSFRGAKNIQYF; cdr3_nt: TGTGCCAGCAGTTTTAGGGGAGCCAAAAACATTCAGTACTTC
j_call: TRBJ2-5; d_call: TRBD1; v_call: TRBV11-2; clone_size: few; cdr3_aa: CASSIRDRGGETQYF; cdr3_nt: TGTGCCAGCAGCATCCGGGACAGGGGTGGAGAGACCCAGTACTTC
j_call: TRBJ2-2; d_call: NA; v_call: TRBV7-2; clone_size: NA; cdr3_aa: CASSLDGGAYTGELFF; cdr3_nt: TGTGCCAGCAGCTTAGATGGCGGGGCTTACACCGGGGAGCTGTTTTTT
j_call: TRBJ1-1; d_call: TRBD1; v_call: TRBV7-3; clone_size: NA; cdr3_aa: CASSPFDRTGDTEAFF; cdr3_nt: TGTGCCAGCAGCCCTTTCGATCGGACAGGAGACACTGAAGCTTTCTTT